The 21 T cell receptor beta chains below come from one sample, sequenced in a study of T cell changes during pregnancy in multiple sclerosis. Sequencing used immunoSEQ multiplex PCR; TCRdb keeps in-frame clones, though not all of them. The data show 70,000 or so clones, around 90% seen once. This specimen consisted of peripheral blood, obtained in the third trimester of pregnancy. Source of these receptors: a female donor with multiple sclerosis, enrolled in a pregnancy study.

The rearrangement uses TRBV27 and TRBJ1-6; the match to TRBD1 covers 7 bases. CDR3 length equals 18 residues. Unmatched junction bases numbered 13, after V lost 1 base and J lost 7 bases. The germline V gene has CDR1 MNHEY and CDR2 SMNVEV (reference sequence). Here the CDR3 DNA reads TGTGCCAGCAGTTTATTCGGATCCGACAGGGCTTACAATTCACCCCTCCACTTT. As protein: CASSLFGSDRAYNSPLHF.

This clone was counted only a few times. The CDR3 spells CASSVTGQGLSYTF. The CDR3 DNA sequence: TGTGCCAGCAGCGTAACGGGACAGGGGTTGAGCTACACCTTC. The chain is built from TRBV9 and TRBJ1-2; 10 bases line up with TRBD1. From germline, CDR1 is SGDLS and CDR2 YYNGEE. V was pared by 1 base and J by 9 bases, with 6 bases of the junction left unmatched. This CDR3 comprises 14 residues.

The gene calls are TRBV11-1 and TRBJ2-3; 12 bases agree with TRBD2. J lost 2 bases, V lost 2 bases, and 8 bases had no gene match. Per germline, CDR1 SGHAT and CDR2 FQDESV (reference sequence). The CDR3 is made up of 18 amino acids. The CDR3 region is CASSLFLAGGYYTDTQYF. CDR3 nucleotides: TGTGCCAGCAGCTTATTTCTAGCGGGGGGGTATTACACAGATACGCAGTATTTT. The whole variable domain, filled in from reference TRBV11-1 and TRBJ2-3, reads EAEVAQSPRYKITEKSQAVAFWCDPISGHATLYWYRQILGQGPELLVQFQDESVVDDSQLPKDRFSAERLKGVDSTLKIQPAELGDSAMYLCASSLFLAGGYYTDTQYFGPGTRLTVL.

The chain has TRBV10-2 and TRBJ1-2; TRBD1 matches at 7 bases. The CDR3 is 14 residues long. The ends lost 5 bases at V and 8 bases at J; junction bases unmatched: 11. Germline lookup yields CDR1 WSHSY and CDR2 SAAADI. The CDR3 is CASSRGGESRGYTF. The CDR3 nucleotides are TGCGCCAGCAGTCGAGGGGGCGAGTCTCGGGGCTACACCTTC.

The V call is TRBV4-2, the J call TRBJ1-2; D is unresolved. There are 15 residues in the CDR3. Trimming removed 1 base from V and 2 bases from J, with 11 bases in between. Germline V gene lookup returns CDR1 LGHNA and CDR2 YNFKEQ. The CDR3 here is CASSQVEGDNYGYTF. The DNA for the CDR3 is TGTGCCAGCAGCCAAGTGGAAGGAGACAACTATGGCTACACCTTC.

The V call is TRBV5-1, the J call TRBJ2-7; D is possibly TRBD2 (7 bases). This CDR3 spans 13 amino acids. CDR1 is SGHRS and CDR2 is YFSETQ in the germline V gene. V lost 7 bases to trimming and J lost 4 bases, with 15 bases between them. The DNA for the CDR3 is TGCGCCAGCTCGTCCGGGGGGCAATACGAGCAGTACTTC. Translation gives CASSSGGQYEQYF. Complete variable domain (other parts from reference TRBV5-1 and TRBJ2-7): KAGVTQTPRYLIKTRGQQVTLSCSPISGHRSVSWYQQTPGQGLQFLFEYFSETQRNKGNFPGRFSGRQFSNSRSEMNVSTLELGDSALYLCASSSGGQYEQYFGPGTRLTVT.

The rearrangement links TRBV6-5 to TRBJ2-7; a possible D gene is TRBD2 (6 bases). The length of the CDR3 is 12 residues. V was clipped by 10 bases and J by 2 bases, with 12 bases between them. Germline CDR1 is MNHEY and CDR2 is SVGAGI. The CDR3 protein is CATRLGTYEQYF. CDR3 bases: TGTGCCACCAGACTAGGAACCTACGAGCAGTACTTC.

For the CDR3, the DNA is TGTGCCAGCGTACAGGGGGGGGGAGAGACCCAGTACTTC. It yields the protein CASVQGGGETQYF. The chain combines TRBV28 with TRBJ2-5, with D tentatively TRBD1 (8 bases). The CDR3 sequence is 13 residues long. V lost 8 bases and J 4 bases, leaving 14 bases between the germline ends. Per the germline V gene, CDR1 is MDHEN and CDR2 is SYDVKM. The full variable domain, in which reference TRBV28 and TRBJ2-5 provide the parts outside the CDR3, is DVKVTQSSRYLVKRTGEKVFLECVQDMDHENMFWYRQDPGLGLRLIYFSYDVKMKEKGDIPEGYSVSREKKERFSLILESASTNQTSMYLCASVQGGGETQYFGPGTRLLVL.

This chain links TRBV7-2 with TRBJ2-5; TRBD2 matches 12 bases. With V trimmed by 1 base and J by 1 base, 4 bases remained unmatched. The CDR3 runs to 17 residues. Germline V gene lookup returns CDR1 SGHTA and CDR2 FQGNSA. CDR3 DNA: TGTGCCAGCAGCTTAGGGCTAGCGGGGGGGAGCCAAGAGACCCAGTACTTC. Its protein is CASSLGLAGGSQETQYF.

This chain connects TRBV7-2 to TRBJ2-3; D may be TRBD1 (6 bases). The CDR3 has 13 amino acids. Per the germline V gene, CDR1 is SGHTA and CDR2 is FQGNSA. V gave up 3 bases and J gave up 4 bases, with 8 bases separating them. CDR3 sequence reads: CASSFRTADTQYF. CDR3 nucleotide sequence: TGTGCCAGCAGCTTTCGGACAGCAGATACGCAGTATTTT.

The CDR3 spells CASSLRQGYNSPLHF. DNA of the CDR3: TGTGCCAGCAGCTTACGACAGGGCTATAATTCACCCCTCCACTTT. The chain uses TRBV5-5 and TRBJ1-6, with TRBD1 matching 7 bases. The germline gives CDR1 SGHKS, CDR2 YYEKEE (reference sequence). There are 15 residues in the CDR3. V lost 2 bases to trimming and J lost 3 bases; unmatched junction nucleotides: 2.

The genes are TRBV28 and TRBJ2-7; the D gene is possibly TRBD1 (5 bases). The V gene's germline CDR1 is MDHEN and CDR2 SYDVKM. Trimming took off 11 bases at V and 0 bases at J, with 17 bases between the two ends. The CDR3 spans 14 residues. This CDR3 is CASGSGSSSYEQYF. The CDR3 region has the DNA TGTGCCTCAGGGTCCGGAAGCAGCTCCTACGAGCAGTACTTC.

As concerns this clone: With a much larger clone just one base away, this may be a read error. The chain employs TRBV2 and TRBJ2-7, with 12 bases that match TRBD1. The V gene's germline CDR1 is SNHLY and CDR2 FYNNEI. J lost 4 bases, V lost 3 bases, and 1 base had no gene match. This CDR3 is built from 14 residues. The CDR3 here is CASSEGQGAYEQYF. The CDR3 nucleotides read TGTGCCAGCAGTGAGGGACAGGGGGCGTACGAGCAGTACTTC.

This chain joins TRBV25-1 and TRBJ2-2, with a weak D call TRBD1 (6 bases). V shed 6 bases and J shed 3 bases, with 14 bases lying between them. The CDR3 runs 15 residues. Germline-derived CDR1 and CDR2 are MGHDK and SYGVNS. The CDR3 sequence: CASRDSRAYTGELFF. The CDR3 DNA reads TGTGCCAGCAGGGACAGTAGGGCGTACACCGGGGAGCTGTTTTTT. Full variable domain (missing parts from reference TRBV25-1 and TRBJ2-2): EADIYQTPRYLVIGTGKKITLECSQTMGHDKMYWYQQDPGMELHLIHYSYGVNSTEKGDLSSESTVSRIRTEHFPLTLESARPSHTSQYLCASRDSRAYTGELFFGEGSRLTVL.

The V and J genes are TRBV5-6 and TRBJ1-2; D possibly corresponds to TRBD1 (5 bases). The CDR3 is 16 residues long. Trimming removed 3 bases at V and 1 base at J, with 16 bases between. Germline assignment: CDR1 SGHDT and CDR2 YYEEEE. DNA for the CDR3: TGTGCCAGCAGCTCGATAGATCAGGGCGTTAACTATGGCTACACCTTC. This translates into CASSSIDQGVNYGYTF.

The V and J genes are TRBV4-3 and TRBJ1-6; no clear D gene. The CDR3 totals 18 residues. Trimming cost V 4 bases and J 7 bases, with 23 bases left between them. Germline CDR1 is LGHNA and CDR2 is YSLEER. CDR3 in DNA: TGCGCCAGCAGCCGAAGCTCCCCCGAGGGAGGGTGGAATTCACCCCTCCACTTT. Translated, it gives CASSRSSPEGGWNSPLHF.

V is TRBV5-4 and J is TRBJ2-2; D is perhaps TRBD1 (5 bases). Trimming removed 4 bases at V and 1 base at J, with 11 bases between. CDR3 length: 15 amino acids. Germline V lookup: CDR1 SGHNT, CDR2 YYREEE (reference sequence). This chain's CDR3 is CASSLPQGNTGELFF. DNA for the CDR3: TGTGCCAGCAGCCTACCCCAGGGGAACACCGGGGAGCTGTTTTTT.

A few counts support this clone. The V and J genes are TRBV5-1 and TRBJ1-2, with unresolved D. V was cut by 0 bases and J by 8 bases, with 14 bases left in between. Germline loops: CDR1 SGHRS, CDR2 YFSETQ. The length of the CDR3 is 14 residues. CDR3 loop: CASSLAEGVGGYTF. The CDR3 nucleotides are TGCGCCAGCAGCTTGGCAGAGGGCGTGGGCGGCTACACCTTC.

The chain is built from TRBV13 and TRBJ2-1; 14 bases are shared with TRBD2. J gave up 9 bases and V 5 bases, and 6 bases lay outside the gene matches. The CDR3 sequence is 15 residues long. Germline V gene sequence: CDR1 PRHDT, CDR2 FYEKMQ (reference sequence). The CDR3 loop reads CASSHRLAGGLEQFF. CDR3 bases: TGTGCCAGCAGCCATCGACTAGCGGGGGGGCTTGAGCAGTTCTTC.

The chain combines TRBV6-5 with TRBJ1-5; TRBD1 matches 7 bases. The CDR3 extends over 15 amino acids. J was trimmed by 3 bases and V by 4 bases; bases with no gene match: 6. Germline V gene data show CDR1 as MNHEY and CDR2 as SVGAGI. CDR3 DNA sequence: TGTGCCAGCAGTTTTAGGACAGGAAACAATCAGCCCCAGCATTTT. Amino acids: CASSFRTGNNQPQHF.

The chain has TRBV6-1 and TRBJ1-3; no reliable D call. The CDR3 sequence is 14 residues long. The germline V gene has CDR1 MNHNS and CDR2 SASEGT. The V gene lost 4 bases and the J gene lost 4 bases, with 11 bases spanning the gap. The CDR3 bases are TGTGCCAGCAGTGGGCGGGTCCCGGGAAACACCATATATTTT. Its protein product is CASSGRVPGNTIYF.